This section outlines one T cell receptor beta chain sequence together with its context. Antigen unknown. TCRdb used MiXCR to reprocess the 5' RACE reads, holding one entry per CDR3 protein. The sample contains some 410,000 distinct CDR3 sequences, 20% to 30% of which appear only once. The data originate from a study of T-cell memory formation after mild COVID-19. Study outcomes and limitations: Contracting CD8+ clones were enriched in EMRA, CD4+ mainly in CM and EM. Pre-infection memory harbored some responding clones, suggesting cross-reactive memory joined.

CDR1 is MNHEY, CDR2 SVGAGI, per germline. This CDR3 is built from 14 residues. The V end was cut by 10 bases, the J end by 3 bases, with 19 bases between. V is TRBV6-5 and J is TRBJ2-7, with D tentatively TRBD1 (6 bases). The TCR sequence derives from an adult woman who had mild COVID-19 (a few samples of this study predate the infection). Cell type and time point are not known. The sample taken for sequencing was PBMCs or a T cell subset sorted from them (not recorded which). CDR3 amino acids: CATKTRGGRYEQYF. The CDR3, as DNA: TGTGCCACCAAAACCAGGGGTGGTCGCTACGAGCAGTACTTC.